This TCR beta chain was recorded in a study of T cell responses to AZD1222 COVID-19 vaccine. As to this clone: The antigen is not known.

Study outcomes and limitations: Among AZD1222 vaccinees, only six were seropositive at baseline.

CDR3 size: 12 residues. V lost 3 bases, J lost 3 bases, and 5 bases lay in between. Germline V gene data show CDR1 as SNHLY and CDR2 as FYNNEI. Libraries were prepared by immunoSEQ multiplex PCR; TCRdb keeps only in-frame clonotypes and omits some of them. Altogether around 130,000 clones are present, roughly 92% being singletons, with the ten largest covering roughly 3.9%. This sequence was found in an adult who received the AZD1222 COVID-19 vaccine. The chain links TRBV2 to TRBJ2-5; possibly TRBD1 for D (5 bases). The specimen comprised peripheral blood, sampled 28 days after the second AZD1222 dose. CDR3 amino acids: CASSDREETQYF. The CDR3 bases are TGTGCCAGCAGTGACAGGGAAGAGACCCAGTACTTC.